These 27 T cell receptor beta chains originate from one sample sequenced in a study of T cell changes during pregnancy in multiple sclerosis. Generated by immunoSEQ multiplex PCR, the TCRdb table keeps only in-frame clones and is missing some. The sample has some 31,000 clones, nearly 90% seen once. The source was CD8+ T cells from peripheral blood mononuclear cells, collected in the third trimester of pregnancy. These TCRs come from a female donor with multiple sclerosis, enrolled in a pregnancy study.

The J gene is TRBJ1-4, the V gene TRBV2, with 9 bases aligning to TRBD1. V trimming: 0 bases; J trimming: 7 bases; junction bases outside the gene matches: 12. The germline CDR1 and CDR2 sequences are SNHLY and FYNNEI. The CDR3 consists of 18 residues. The CDR3 coding sequence is TGTGCCAGCAGTGAAGCAGTCCCGGGACAGGGCCCTGGTGAAAAACTGTTTTTT. Translated, it gives CASSEAVPGQGPGEKLFF.

The V call is TRBV29-1, the J call TRBJ2-1; 11 bases fit TRBD2. In germline, CDR1 is SQVTM, CDR2 ANQGSEA. The CDR3 consists of 15 residues. V shed 5 bases and J 10 bases; nucleotides not matched to a gene: 13. The CDR3 region is CSVFLRLAGPKEQFF. CDR3 coding DNA: TGCAGCGTTTTCTTACGACTAGCGGGACCTAAGGAGCAGTTCTTC.

The gene calls are TRBV10-3 and TRBJ2-3; 10 nucleotides agree with TRBD2. V dropped 0 bases and J dropped 2; count of bases not matched to a gene: 8. The V gene's germline CDR1 is ENHRY and CDR2 SYGVKD. The CDR3 has 18 residues. The CDR3 reads CAISESGGLAGVTDTQYF. The CDR3 DNA sequence: TGTGCCATCAGTGAGTCGGGTGGGCTAGCGGGAGTCACAGATACGCAGTATTTT.

The rearrangement links TRBV5-8 to TRBJ2-3, with 9 bases fitting TRBD2. Germline assignment: CDR1 SGHTS and CDR2 YDEGEE. J lost 6 bases, V lost 0 bases, and 5 bases had no gene match. The CDR3 extends over 15 amino acids. This CDR3 reads CASSLGSGRFDTQYF. The CDR3 DNA reads TGTGCCAGCAGCTTGGGTAGCGGGAGATTCGATACGCAGTATTTT. Full variable domain (outside the CDR3, taken from reference TRBV5-8 and TRBJ2-3): EAGVTQSPTHLIKTRGQQATLRCSPISGHTSVYWYQQALGLGLQFLLWYDEGEERNRGNFPPRFSGRQFPNYSSELNVNALELEDSALYLCASSLGSGRFDTQYFGPGTRLTVL.

The CDR3 protein is CASSISLGGVHTGELFF. In DNA form, the CDR3 reads TGTGCCAGTAGTATATCCCTCGGCGGGGTTCACACCGGGGAGCTGTTTTTT. The rearrangement links TRBV19 to TRBJ2-2; TRBD2 is a possible D gene (6 bases). Germline CDR1 and CDR2: LNHDA and SQIVND (reference sequence). The germline V and J ends were trimmed by 2 bases and 3 bases, with 16 bases remaining between them. The CDR3 is 17 amino acids.

The chain links TRBV28 to TRBJ1-1; 9 nucleotides match TRBD1. Germline V CDR1 and CDR2: MDHEN, SYDVKM. This CDR3 comprises 17 residues. V lost 1 base, J lost 5 bases, and 11 bases stayed unmatched. Here the CDR3 DNA reads TGTGCCAGCAGTTTATTGGGGACAGGGCAAAGGGTTACTGAAGCTTTCTTT. It encodes CASSLLGTGQRVTEAFF.

This clone occurred once. The V gene is TRBV28, the J gene TRBJ1-2; 7 bases map to TRBD1. The CDR3 is made up of 13 amino acids. In germline, CDR1 is MDHEN, CDR2 SYDVKM. Germline trimming cut 6 bases from V and 6 bases from J; bases unmatched to any gene: 7. The CDR3 reads CASRLQGRHGYTF. The CDR3 DNA is TGTGCCAGCAGATTACAGGGGAGACATGGCTACACCTTC.

This chain joins TRBV7-2 and TRBJ2-1; 10 bases map to TRBD2. Germline-derived CDR1 and CDR2 are SGHTA and FQGNSA. V lost 2 bases and J lost 8; bases outside the gene matches: 9. CDR3 size: 16 residues. The CDR3 DNA follows: TGTGCCAGCAGCTTACGGGGTAGCGGGAGGAACGATGAGCAGTTCTTC. Translating gives CASSLRGSGRNDEQFF.

This clone has just one count. The chain joins TRBV7-7 to TRBJ2-5; 10 nucleotides align to TRBD1. Germline CDR1 SSHAT, CDR2 FNYEAQ (reference sequence). J lost 2 bases, V lost 5 bases, and 2 bases had no gene match. This CDR3 region has 14 residues. The DNA of the CDR3 is TGTGCCAGCAGCGTGGACAGGGGGCAAGAGACCCAGTACTTC. Translating it yields CASSVDRGQETQYF.

The J gene is TRBJ2-7, the V gene TRBV27; TRBD1 matches at 8 bases. CDR1 is MNHEY and CDR2 is SMNVEV in the germline V gene (reference sequence). V shed 3 bases and J 10 bases; nucleotides not matched to a gene: 8. The CDR3 consists of 13 residues. CDR3 in amino acids: CASSFPDRGVQYF. In DNA, the CDR3 is TGTGCCAGCAGTTTCCCCGACAGGGGTGTACAGTACTTC.

The rearrangement uses TRBV7-6 and TRBJ1-1, with D possibly being TRBD1 (5 bases). Germline CDR1 is SGHVS and CDR2 is FNYEAQ. Trimming pared 5 bases from V and 6 bases from J, leaving 13 bases between. The CDR3 contains 13 residues. In DNA form, the CDR3 reads TGTGCCAGCAGCCCCGGCGGGGGGGCTGAAGCTTTCTTT. As protein: CASSPGGGAEAFF.

This chain connects TRBV2 to TRBJ2-7, with D uncertain. Deletions cut 2 bases from V and 6 bases from J, with 14 bases between. The CDR3 loop spans 14 amino acids. The germline CDR1 and CDR2 sequences are SNHLY and FYNNEI. CDR3 in DNA: TGTGCCAGCAGTGAATCTCAGGCCCTCCTCGAGCAGTACTTC. Its protein is CASSESQALLEQYF.

This clone was counted a single time. V usage is TRBV9 and J usage is TRBJ1-2; 12 bases map to TRBD1. V lost 4 bases, J lost 4 bases, and 8 bases stayed unmatched. The CDR3 contains 16 residues. The germline gives CDR1 SGDLS, CDR2 YYNGEE. The CDR3 protein is CASSPRGQGAGYGYTF. CDR3 DNA: TGTGCCAGCAGCCCCCGGGGACAGGGGGCTGGCTATGGCTACACCTTC. The full variable domain, completed using reference TRBV9 and TRBJ1-2, is DSGVTQTPKHLITATGQRVTLRCSPRSGDLSVYWYQQSLDQGLQFLIQYYNGEERAKGNILERFSAQQFPDLHSELNLSSLELGDSALYFCASSPRGQGAGYGYTFGSGTRLTVV.

J is TRBJ2-1 and V is TRBV28; 10 nucleotides match TRBD2. CDR1 and CDR2 (germline): MDHEN, SYDVKM. With V trimmed by 3 bases and J by 4 bases, 21 bases remained unmatched. The CDR3 has 21 residues. CDR3 residues: CASSLSSGRSTGPLEYNEQFF. In DNA, the CDR3 is TGTGCCAGCAGTTTGAGTAGCGGGAGGTCCACGGGCCCCCTAGAGTACAATGAGCAGTTCTTC.

The chain has TRBV28 and TRBJ1-1; D may be TRBD1 (5 bases). Germline values: CDR1 MDHEN, CDR2 SYDVKM. Trimming removed 3 bases at V and 5 bases at J, with 10 bases between. CDR3 length: 13 amino acids. The CDR3 DNA reads TGTGCCAGCAGTTTCAAGGGGAGGACTGAAGCTTTCTTT. Amino acid sequence: CASSFKGRTEAFF. The complete variable domain, with remaining parts taken from reference TRBV28 and TRBJ1-1, reads DVKVTQSSRYLVKRTGEKVFLECVQDMDHENMFWYRQDPGLGLRLIYFSYDVKMKEKGDIPEGYSVSREKKERFSLILESASTNQTSMYLCASSFKGRTEAFFGQGTRLTVV.

The chain joins TRBV5-8 to TRBJ1-5; no reliable D call. CDR1 and CDR2 (germline): SGHTS, YDEGEE. Deletions cut 2 bases from V and 1 base from J, with 13 bases between. This CDR3 spans 16 amino acids. CDR3 DNA: TGTGCCAGCAGCTTAGATCAGGCTGCCAGCAATCAGCCCCAGCATTTT. It encodes CASSLDQAASNQPQHF.

The rearrangement uses TRBV9 and TRBJ1-2, with 8 bases matching TRBD1. Trimming removed 0 bases from V and 3 bases from J; junction bases left unmatched: 7. This CDR3 is 16 amino acids long. The germline CDR1 and CDR2 sequences are SGDLS and YYNGEE. CDR3 sequence (DNA): TGTGCCAGCAGCGTAGCTCGACAGGGGCTAGACTATGGCTACACCTTC. This sequence encodes CASSVARQGLDYGYTF.

The rearrangement links TRBV28 to TRBJ2-1, with 9 bases fitting TRBD2. CDR1 is MDHEN, CDR2 SYDVKM, per germline. The CDR3 is 15 residues long. V lost 6 bases to trimming and J lost 9 bases; unmatched junction nucleotides: 12. CDR3 bases: TGTGCCAGCAGAAACGGGCTAGCGGGAATTCTTGAGCAGTTCTTC. It translates to CASRNGLAGILEQFF.

This clone was counted a few times. The V gene is TRBV27, the J gene TRBJ2-5, with D unclear. V lost 6 bases to trimming and J lost 0 bases, with 14 bases between them. Looked up from germline, CDR1 is MNHEY and CDR2 is SMNVEV (reference sequence). This CDR3 contains 15 residues. CDR3 loop: CASRPFTSYQETQYF. In DNA form, the CDR3 reads TGTGCCAGCAGACCCTTTACATCGTACCAAGAGACCCAGTACTTC.

The genes are TRBV11-2 and TRBJ2-7, with 7 bases identical to TRBD2. The CDR3 loop spans 15 amino acids. Germline CDR1 reads SGHAT; CDR2 reads FQNNGV. Germline trimming cut 1 base from V and 3 bases from J; bases unmatched to any gene: 6. CDR3 loop: CASSLVSGINYEQYF. CDR3 DNA sequence: TGTGCCAGCAGCTTAGTGAGCGGGATAAACTACGAGCAGTACTTC. Complete variable domain (other parts from reference TRBV11-2 and TRBJ2-7): EAGVAQSPRYKIIEKRQSVAFWCNPISGHATLYWYQQILGQGPKLLIQFQNNGVVDDSQLPKDRFSAERLKGVDSTLKIQPAKLEDSAVYLCASSLVSGINYEQYFGPGTRLTVT.

The chain couples TRBV19 to TRBJ1-6; 8 positions match TRBD1. V lost 5 bases to trimming and J lost 7 bases; unmatched junction nucleotides: 10. CDR1 and CDR2 (germline): LNHDA, SQIVND (reference sequence). The CDR3 consists of 16 residues. CDR3 nucleotide sequence: TGTGCCAGTAGTCCCCCTCGGGACAGGCGAAATTCACCCCTCCACTTT. Amino acids: CASSPPRDRRNSPLHF. Full variable domain (outside the CDR3, taken from reference TRBV19 and TRBJ1-6): DGGITQSPKYLFRKEGQNVTLSCEQNLNHDAMYWYRQDPGQGLRLIYYSQIVNDFQKGDIAEGYSVSREKKESFPLTVTSAQKNPTAFYLCASSPPRDRRNSPLHFGNGTRLTVT.

This chain connects TRBV9 to TRBJ2-7, with 9 bases lining up with TRBD1. The CDR3 runs to 14 residues. J was trimmed by 6 bases and V by 3 bases; bases with no gene match: 7. CDR1 and CDR2 from the germline V gene are SGDLS and YYNGEE. The CDR3 loop is CASSGDRGFGEQYF. The CDR3 DNA reads as TGTGCCAGCAGCGGCGACAGGGGGTTTGGCGAGCAGTACTTC.

Comment on this clone: This specimen includes other DNA sequences encoding the same CDR3. J is TRBJ2-7 and V is TRBV9, with D uncertain. V was clipped by 0 bases and J by 0 bases, with 10 bases between them. CDR3 length: 15 residues. CDR1 and CDR2 from the germline V gene are SGDLS and YYNGEE. CDR3 protein: CASSVAGTSSYEQYF. In DNA form, the CDR3 reads TGTGCCAGCAGCGTAGCGGGTACATCCTCCTACGAGCAGTACTTC.

The V call is TRBV5-4, the J call TRBJ2-5, with TRBD1 identical over 7 bases. This CDR3 has 17 residues. Germline trimming cut 4 bases from V and 2 bases from J; bases unmatched to any gene: 14. Germline values: CDR1 SGHNT, CDR2 YYREEE (reference sequence). The CDR3 region has the DNA TGTGCCAGCAGCCTGCAAGGAGAGGGGGCCCATCAAGAGACCCAGTACTTC. Encoded protein: CASSLQGEGAHQETQYF.

This chain connects TRBV5-5 to TRBJ1-1; D remains ambiguous. Trimming took 1 base from V and 4 from J, leaving 8 bases between them. Germline assignment: CDR1 SGHKS and CDR2 YYEKEE (reference sequence). The CDR3 has 13 amino acids. Here the CDR3 reads CASSLTGVTEAFF. The CDR3 region has the DNA TGTGCCAGCAGCTTGACCGGGGTCACTGAAGCTTTCTTT.

V usage is TRBV10-3 and J usage is TRBJ2-1, with D possibly matching TRBD2 (7 bases). The CDR3 covers 16 residues. The V and J ends lost 2 bases and 3 bases respectively, with 14 bases between them. Germline CDR1 and CDR2: ENHRY and SYGVKD. CDR3 amino acids: CAISERRGEGYNEQFF. CDR3 sequence (DNA): TGTGCCATCAGTGAGCGGAGGGGGGAGGGCTACAATGAGCAGTTCTTC.

This chain uses TRBV19 with TRBJ1-5; D is unclear. V was cut by 7 bases and J by 3 bases, with 10 bases left in between. This CDR3 has 13 residues. CDR1 LNHDA and CDR2 SQIVND come from the germline V gene (reference sequence). CDR3 region: CASTVDINQPQHF. The CDR3 nucleotides read TGTGCCAGTACCGTTGACATCAATCAGCCCCAGCATTTT.